The rows below give T cell receptor beta chains drawn from one sample of a study of regulatory T cells in long-lasting Graves disease. In TCRdb, the multiplex PCR reads were re-called with MiXCR into one record per CDR3 protein. The sample has more than 400,000 distinct CDR3 sequences, 16% seen once; the top ten hold around 10%. This same sample was also taken into another study, of T cells in Graves' hyperthyroidism and ophthalmopathy.

Sample: peripheral blood mononuclear cells (PBMCs), taken at new diagnosis, from a patient treated with antithyroid drugs. The receptors originated from a woman aged 25 to 39 with Graves disease. Both conserved end residues are part of each CDR3. The D gene is left open where the match is weak. Clone size is not always given. Where it is, it says once, few, many or a class for expanded clones.

CDR3 protein,CDR3 DNA,D gene,V gene,J gene,clone size
CSARDVGAAYEQYF,TGCAGTGCTAGAGATGTCGGAGCGGCCTACGAGCAGTACTTC,.,TRBV20-1,TRBJ2-7,many
CSAREGTSSRYEQYF,TGCAGTGCCAGAGAAGGGACTAGCAGCCGCTACGAGCAGTACTTC,TRBD2,TRBV20-1,TRBJ2-7,.
CASSFGAEGNQPQHF,TGTGCCAGCAGTTTCGGGGCGGAAGGCAATCAGCCCCAGCATTTT,.,TRBV28,TRBJ1-5,many
CASSHASTDTQYF,TGTGCCAGCAGTCACGCCTCCACAGATACGCAGTATTTT,.,TRBV27,TRBJ2-3,.
CASSLKERTGINEQFF,TGTGCCAGCAGTCTCAAGGAGAGGACAGGGATCAATGAGCAGTTCTTC,TRBD1,TRBV28,TRBJ2-1,many
CASSWGATNEKLFF,TGTGCCAGCAGCTGGGGAGCAACTAATGAAAAACTGTTTTTT,.,TRBV11-2,TRBJ1-4,.
CASSLGPTGGIAPLHF,TGTGCCAGCAGCTTGGGCCCGACAGGGGGGATAGCACCCCTCCACTTT,TRBD1,TRBV5-6,TRBJ1-6,.
CSARVLAGTVQETQYF,TGCAGTGCTAGAGTCCTCGCCGGGACAGTCCAAGAGACCCAGTACTTC,TRBD1,TRBV20-1,TRBJ2-5,many
CATRNLPAAQLNYGYTF,TGTGCCACCCGAAATCTCCCGGCAGCTCAACTAAACTATGGCTACACCTTC,.,TRBV12-3/TRBV12-4,TRBJ1-2,many
CSARDFDRADQYF,TGCAGTGCTAGAGACTTCGACAGGGCTGACCAGTACTTC,TRBD1,TRBV20-1,TRBJ2-5,many
CASSLWSPRQVFTDTQYF,TGTGCCAGCAGCTTATGGTCACCGAGACAGGTCTTCACAGATACGCAGTATTTT,.,TRBV7-9,TRBJ2-3,many
CASSLGIEAFF,TGTGCCAGCAGCTTAGGAATTGAAGCTTTCTTT,.,TRBV7-8,TRBJ1-1,many
CASSLARTSGSTDTQYF,TGCGCCAGCAGCTTGGCACGGACTAGCGGGAGTACAGATACGCAGTATTTT,TRBD2,TRBV5-1,TRBJ2-3,many
CASSYSVNRGGLAGPPLSTDTQYF,TGTGCCAGCAGTTACTCGGTGAACAGGGGGGGACTAGCGGGCCCACCTCTCAGCACAGATACGCAGTATTTT,TRBD2,TRBV2,TRBJ2-3,.
CASNDRSGQPQHF,TGTGCCAGCAACGACAGGTCCGGCCAGCCCCAGCATTTT,.,TRBV28,TRBJ1-5,many
CASSQDRTGVEAQHF,TGTGCCAGCAGCCAAGATCGAACGGGGGTCGAGGCCCAGCATTTT,.,TRBV3-1,TRBJ1-5,.
CASGQVGRRNTEAFF,TGCGCCAGCGGCCAGGTGGGACGGAGGAACACTGAAGCTTTCTTT,.,TRBV4-1,TRBJ1-1,few
CASRRPGLAGNNEQFF,TGTGCCAGCAGAAGACCGGGACTAGCGGGGAACAATGAGCAGTTCTTC,TRBD2,TRBV6-2/TRBV6-3,TRBJ2-1,many
CSARDFGSDPYF,TGCAGTGCTAGAGATTTTGGGTCAGATCCGTACTTC,.,TRBV20-1,TRBJ2-7,many
CASMGRPIYGYTF,TGCGCCAGCATGGGCAGACCGATCTATGGCTACACCTTC,.,TRBV4-3,TRBJ1-2,.
CSARGTLGNEQYF,TGCAGTGCTAGGGGCACATTGGGCAACGAGCAGTACTTC,.,TRBV20-1,TRBJ2-7,many
CASSIPWDDSRSGANVLTF,TGTGCCAGTAGTATCCCGTGGGACGACAGCCGCTCTGGGGCCAACGTCCTGACTTTC,.,TRBV19,TRBJ2-6,.
CASSSLEVTQYF,TGTGCCAGCAGTTCCCTAGAGGTGACCCAGTACTTC,.,TRBV6-5,TRBJ2-5,many
CASSPGWRQPQHF,TGTGCCAGCAGTCCAGGCTGGAGGCAGCCCCAGCATTTT,.,TRBV3-1,TRBJ1-5,many
CASSQDLGGATSYEQYF,TGTGCCAGCAGCCAAGATTTGGGAGGGGCGACCTCCTACGAGCAGTACTTC,TRBD2,TRBV3-1,TRBJ2-7,.
CAIRADRGKVAGGGYNEQFF,TGTGCCATCAGGGCCGACAGGGGAAAGGTAGCGGGAGGAGGATACAATGAGCAGTTCTTC,TRBD2,TRBV10-3,TRBJ2-1,many
CASRATWGSSTDTQYF,TGTGCCAGCAGAGCCACATGGGGGAGTAGTACAGATACGCAGTATTTT,.,TRBV6-1,TRBJ2-3,.
CASSGLVASRLNYNEQFF,TGTGCCAGCAGTGGACTGGTGGCTAGTCGGTTGAACTACAATGAGCAGTTCTTC,.,TRBV6-1,TRBJ2-1,.
CASSYISSGTPYEQYF,TGTGCCAGCAGTTACATCTCTAGCGGGACCCCCTACGAGCAGTACTTC,TRBD2,TRBV6-5,TRBJ2-7,many
CASSLLTRDYSTGELFF,TGTGCCAGCAGCCTTCTCACCCGGGACTATAGTACGGGGGAGCTGTTTTTT,TRBD2,TRBV3-1,TRBJ2-2,many
CAWRRRGEQFF,TGTGCCTGGAGAAGACGTGGTGAGCAGTTCTTC,.,TRBV30,TRBJ2-1,many
CASSFNRGTGNTIYF,TGTGCCAGCAGCTTCAACAGGGGAACTGGAAACACCATATATTTT,TRBD1,TRBV11-2,TRBJ1-3,many
CASSVGAGDYEQYF,TGTGCCAGCAGCGTAGGAGCGGGAGACTACGAGCAGTACTTC,TRBD2,TRBV9,TRBJ2-7,many
CASTKRTGPSYNEQFF,TGTGCCAGCACCAAAAGGACAGGACCATCCTACAATGAGCAGTTCTTC,TRBD1,TRBV7-2,TRBJ2-1,.
CASRVLRGGAGELFF,TGTGCCAGTAGAGTATTACGGGGAGGCGCCGGGGAGCTGTTTTTT,.,TRBV19,TRBJ2-2,.
CAINKGTDTQYF,TGTGCCATCAATAAGGGCACAGATACGCAGTATTTT,.,TRBV28,TRBJ2-3,many
CASLPGQGGYEQYF,TGTGCCAGCCTACCGGGACAGGGGGGGTACGAGCAGTACTTC,TRBD1,TRBV7-2,TRBJ2-7,many
CSARGARPHTIYF,TGCAGTGCTAGAGGGGCCCGGCCTCACACCATATATTTT,.,TRBV20-1,TRBJ1-3,few
CAWKGTSNTGELFF,TGTGCCTGGAAAGGGACTTCGAACACCGGGGAGCTGTTTTTT,.,TRBV30,TRBJ2-2,many
CASTLGGTDTQYF,TGTGCCAGCACTTTAGGCGGAACAGATACGCAGTATTTT,.,TRBV27,TRBJ2-3,many
CASSFPNPYEQYF,TGTGCCAGCAGCTTCCCCAATCCCTACGAGCAGTACTTC,.,TRBV7-2,TRBJ2-7,.
CASSFRLGSYNEQFF,TGTGCCAGCAGTTTCAGGCTAGGCTCCTACAATGAGCAGTTCTTC,.,TRBV6-5,TRBJ2-1,many
CASSFQTGTGRDEQFF,TGTGCCAGCAGTTTTCAAACCGGGACAGGGAGGGATGAGCAGTTCTTC,TRBD1,TRBV28,TRBJ2-1,many